Below are 18 T cell receptor beta chains sequenced from a single sample in a study of tumor-infiltrating lymphocytes in primary liver carcinoma. The approximately 20-31 mg bulk tissue piece was not sorted before simultaneous RNA and DNA extraction. The researchers produced TCR beta cDNA from 500 ng total RNA with a constant-region primer. Three nested multiplex PCR rounds, a slightly modified ARM-PCR, produced the libraries for TCR beta. The study ran its first two PCR rounds for 9 to 10 cycles each, using TRBV1-TRBV30 forward primers and a C-beta reverse primer. A single record per CDR3 protein comes from TCRdb applying MiXCR to the multiplex PCR reads. This table has around 190,000 distinct CDR3 sequences, around four fifths appearing once. Sequenced sample: tumor tissue from primary liver carcinoma. All receptors derive from a middle-aged man with primary liver carcinoma and hepatitis B virus infection.

Regarding this clonotype: At one end, the junction sequence differs from germline, possibly due to a read error. The gene calls are TRBV6-2 or TRBV6-3 and TRBJ1-1, with D tentatively TRBD1 (6 bases). CDR1 and CDR2 (germline): MNHEY, SVGEGT. The CDR3 extends over 16 amino acids. The DNA for the CDR3 is TGTGCAAGCAGTTACTCAACTTACAGGGTGGGGACTGAAGCTTTCTTT. Translated: CASSYSTYRVGTEAFF.

Comments on this clonotype: The germline gene is not matched at one end of the junction; a read error may be the cause. The chain uses TRBV29-1 and TRBJ2-5, with 8 bases identical to TRBD2. CDR3 length: 15 amino acids. Germline lookup yields CDR1 SQVTM and CDR2 ANQGSEA. This CDR3 is CSVRTSRSCAEIQYF. The CDR3 DNA reads TGCAGCGTTCGGACTAGCAGGAGTTGTGCGGAGATCCAGTACTTC.

Of note for this clonotype: At one end the junction does not follow the germline gene, possibly because of a read error. The V and J genes are TRBV11-1 and TRBJ2-1, with 8 bases matching TRBD2. The CDR3 is 19 amino acids. Germline assignment: CDR1 SGHAT and CDR2 FQDESV (reference sequence). CDR3 region: CASSLPPASGFSFYNEQSF. The CDR3, as DNA: TGTGCCAGCAGCCTTCCCCCTGCTAGCGGGTTTAGCTTCTACAATGAGCAGTCCTTC. Filled out from reference TRBV11-1 and TRBJ2-1, the complete variable domain reads EAEVAQSPRYKITEKSQAVAFWCDPISGHATLYWYRQILGQGPELLVQFQDESVVDDSQLPKDRFSAERLKGVDSTLKIQPAELGDSAMYLCASSLPPASGFSFYNEQSFGPGTRLTVL.

This clonotype was detected only a few times. A much larger clonotype is one base distant, so this may be a read error. DNA of the CDR3: TGTGTCAGCAGACAGCAGGACTATGGCTACACCTTC. This codes for CVSRQQDYGYTF. The rearrangement joins TRBV25-1 to TRBJ1-2; a possible D gene is TRBD1 (5 bases). This CDR3 is 12 amino acids long. Germline CDR1 MGHDK, CDR2 SYGVNS.

The CDR3 here is CAISAIAGWVNNEQFF. For the CDR3, the DNA is TGTGCCATCAGTGCCATAGCGGGATGGGTGAACAATGAGCAGTTCTTC. This sequence joins TRBV14 and TRBJ2-1; 8 bases are shared with TRBD2. Trimming took 10 bases from V and 5 from J; bases not matched to a gene: 16. CDR3 size: 16 residues. Germline lookup yields CDR1 SGHDN and CDR2 FVKESK.

About this clonotype itself: This CDR3 is missing its conserved last phenylalanine or tryptophan, likely due to a read error. V gene TRBV12-3 or TRBV12-4 combines with J gene TRBJ2-7; D gene uncertain. This CDR3 has 11 residues. As DNA, the CDR3 is TGTGCTAGCAGTCAGGACCACGAGCAGTACATA. It is translated as CASSQDHEQYI.

On this clonotype itself: A much larger clone lies one base from this, so it may be a read error. This chain joins TRBV5-1 and TRBJ2-3; the D gene is possibly TRBD2 (5 bases). Germline V gene sequence: CDR1 SGHRS, CDR2 YFSETQ. Trimming pared 1 base from V and 7 bases from J, leaving 13 bases between. This CDR3 is 14 amino acids long. The CDR3 spells CASSLWGTGNTQYF. In DNA form, the CDR3 reads TGCGCCAGCAGCTTGTGGGGTACGGGAAATACGCAGTATTTT.

The CDR3 DNA is TGTGCCATCAATGGACTGGGGGGCTCCTACAATGAGCAGTTCTTC. As protein: CAINGLGGSYNEQFF. This chain connects TRBV10-3 to TRBJ2-1; D may be TRBD2 (6 bases). Germline loops: CDR1 ENHRY, CDR2 SYGVKD. The CDR3 is 15 residues long. V gave up 7 bases and J gave up 0 bases, with 13 bases separating them.

A word on this clonotype: Germline and junction disagree at one end, which may indicate a read error. The V gene is TRBV4-1, the J gene TRBJ2-7; TRBD1 is a possible D gene (5 bases). The CDR3 runs to 14 residues. Germline V gene data show CDR1 as MGHRA and CDR2 as YSYEKL. CDR3 DNA sequence: TGTGCCAGCTGCCAAGATCGGACATACTACGAGCAGTACTTC. As protein: CASCQDRTYYEQYF.

The chain employs TRBV29-1 and TRBJ2-3; perhaps TRBD2 as D (5 bases). Trimming stripped 4 bases from V and 10 bases from J, with 24 bases between. The CDR3 is 15 residues long. From germline, CDR1 is SQVTM and CDR2 ANQGSEA. As DNA, the CDR3 is TGCAGCGTTGTAGGGAGAAGCGCGAGCGGTAGAGCGCAGTATTTT. It codes for CSVVGRSASGRAQYF.

In its sample, this clonotype was seen a few times. This may be a read error, as it is one base from a much larger clone. V usage is TRBV28 and J usage is TRBJ2-7; no definite D call. This CDR3 is built from 11 residues. Germline V gives CDR1 MDHEN, CDR2 SYDVKM. The CDR3 here is CVSSAPVEQYF. The CDR3 DNA reads TGTGTCAGCAGTGCCCCGGTCGAGCAGTACTTC.

This clonotype was observed at least ten times. V usage is TRBV10-3 and J usage is TRBJ2-5, with a tentative D call TRBD2 (7 bases). This CDR3 has 14 residues. Germline V lookup: CDR1 ENHRY, CDR2 SYGVKD. V was cut by 8 bases and J by 2 bases, with 15 bases left in between. The CDR3 coding sequence is TGTGCCATCGGAGGGGGGGCCCTACAAGAGACCCAGTACTTC. It is translated as CAIGGGALQETQYF.

This chain connects TRBV5-6 to TRBJ2-2; 8 bases agree with TRBD2. V gave up 2 bases and J gave up 11 bases; unmatched junction bases: 17. This CDR3 is 17 amino acids long. Germline loops: CDR1 SGHDT, CDR2 YYEEEE. CDR3 bases: TGTGCCAGCAGCTTATGGGGACTAGTGCGGACAATCGGAGAGCTGTTTTTT. This codes for CASSLWGLVRTIGELFF. The whole variable domain, filled in from reference TRBV5-6 and TRBJ2-2, reads DAGVTQSPTHLIKTRGQQVTLRCSPKSGHDTVSWYQQALGQGPQFIFQYYEEEERQRGNFPDRFSGHQFPNYSSELNVNALLLGDSALYLCASSLWGLVRTIGELFFGEGSRLTVL.

This chain joins TRBV14 and TRBJ2-5; TRBD2 might be the D (5 bases). The CDR3 consists of 16 residues. The germline CDR1 and CDR2 sequences are SGHDN and FVKESK. The germline V and J ends were trimmed by 6 bases and 14 bases, with 31 bases remaining between them. CDR3 residues: CASSAVTGWVNNEQYF. The CDR3 DNA follows: TGTGCCAGCAGTGCCGTAACGGGATGGGTAAACAATGAGCAATACTTC.

About this clonotype itself: One end of the junction varies from germline; a read error may be responsible. The gene calls are TRBV7-3 and TRBJ2-1; D call uncertain. CDR1 SGHTA and CDR2 FQGTGA come from the germline V gene. The CDR3 consists of 15 residues. This CDR3 is CASSLGPSSYNEQIF. The DNA for the CDR3 is TGTGCCAGCAGTTTAGGCCCGAGCTCCTACAATGAGCAGATCTTC. The entire variable domain, with the rest obtained from reference TRBV7-3 and TRBJ2-1, is as follows: GAGVSQTPSNKVTEKGKYVELRCDPISGHTALYWYRQSLGQGPEFLIYFQGTGAADDSGLPNDRFFAVRPEGSVSTLKIQRTERGDSAVYLCASSLGPSSYNEQIFGPGTRLTVL.

The V gene is TRBV20-1, the J gene TRBJ1-1; no clear D gene. V lost 2 bases, J lost 1 base, and 5 bases lay in between. This CDR3 comprises 12 residues. Germline loops: CDR1 DFQATT, CDR2 SNEGSKA (reference sequence). Here the CDR3 DNA reads TGCAGTGCTAGAAAGACGAACACTGAAGCTTTCTTT. Amino acid sequence: CSARKTNTEAFF.

This clonotype has a handful of counts. A much larger clone lies one base from this, so it may be a read error. The chain uses TRBV5-1 and TRBJ2-3; tentative D call: TRBD2 (7 bases). Trimming removed 3 bases from V and 5 bases from J, with 22 bases in between. The CDR3 spans 17 residues. CDR1 and CDR2 (germline): SGHRS, YFSETQ. Here the CDR3 DNA reads TGCGCCAGCAGCTCGATCCTGGGGGCGGGAGCTGGAGATACGCAGTATTTT. It translates to CASSSILGAGAGDTQYF.

The sample holds one count of this clonotype. The conserved phenylalanine or tryptophan normally closing the CDR3 is absent here, so this likely arose from a read error. No DNA is shown, since the ends of the CDR3 on it are uncertain; the CDR3 is the one TCRdb lists. The CDR3 region is CASSQGGRDEQFL. J is TRBJ2-1 and V is TRBV12-3 or TRBV12-4; TRBD1, as called in the table, went unchecked against the DNA. Inclusive of both ends, the CDR3 amounts to 13 amino acids.